These 29 T cell receptor beta chains were all obtained from the same sample, sequenced in a study of shared clonotypes between healthy human individuals (TCRdb year 2020). The library was built by means of the immunoSEQ multiplex PCR assay. The clones in this table, taken by TCRdb from immuneACCESS, are in-frame only. Not every clone is retained; where verified, under half of the shortfall comes from an unresolved V gene, and the cause of the rest is unknown. This sample is represented by millions of clones; about 92% of them were singletons. The ten largest clones take up 1.5% to 2% of the sample. CD8 naive samples were CD45RO-negative cells positively selected for CCR7, giving a CD45RA+CCR7+ population that excluded TemRA cells. The material sequenced was naive CD8+ T cells from PBMCs. According to the study, the label for this sample's cell subset or site signals: CD45RA+CCR7+. These receptors were collected from a man younger than 30 in good health. Some clones in this sample may be carry-over from other donors' samples.

This chain links TRBV9 with TRBJ1-2; 8 bases align to TRBD1. V trimming: 0 bases; J trimming: 8 bases; junction bases outside the gene matches: 12. This CDR3 has 16 amino acids. Germline lookup yields CDR1 SGDLS and CDR2 YYNGEE. The CDR3 DNA reads TGTGCCAGCAGCGTAGGAAGACAGGGGCCTCGGGAGGGCTACACCTTC. Translating gives CASSVGRQGPREGYTF.

The chain is built from TRBV5-1 and TRBJ1-4, with 7 bases aligning to TRBD1. The CDR3 loop spans 14 amino acids. The germline gives CDR1 SGHRS, CDR2 YFSETQ. V shed 6 bases and J 8 bases; nucleotides not matched to a gene: 10. The chain's CDR3 is CASTHMGQNEKLFF. Here the CDR3 DNA reads TGCGCCAGCACCCATATGGGACAGAACGAAAAACTGTTTTTT.

This clone was counted a few times. The chain couples TRBV28 to TRBJ1-1, with 7 bases aligning to TRBD1. After removal of 7 bases from V and 4 bases from J, the junction contained 12 bases not matched to a gene. Per the germline V gene, CDR1 is MDHEN and CDR2 is SYDVKM. This CDR3 contains 15 residues. CDR3 amino acids: CASNLATGIGTEAFF. CDR3 in DNA: TGTGCCAGCAACTTAGCGACAGGGATCGGCACTGAAGCTTTCTTT.

DNA of the CDR3: TGCGCCAGCAGCCAGGGACAGGGACAGTACGAGCAGTACTTC. Amino acids: CASSQGQGQYEQYF. The chain combines TRBV4-1 with TRBJ2-7, with 9 positions matching TRBD1. The CDR3 has 14 amino acids. CDR1 is MGHRA, CDR2 YSYEKL, per germline. V lost 3 bases and J lost 4; bases outside the gene matches: 4.

The gene calls are TRBV7-7 and TRBJ2-5; D is unresolved. Trimming took 5 bases from V and 2 from J, leaving 15 bases between them. The CDR3 loop spans 15 amino acids. The germline CDR1 and CDR2 sequences are SSHAT and FNYEAQ (reference sequence). CDR3 nucleotides: TGTGCCAGCAGCCATCCCTTGGGCGCTCAAGAGACCCAGTACTTC. This sequence encodes CASSHPLGAQETQYF. The full variable domain, rest sourced from reference TRBV7-7 and TRBJ2-5, is GAGVSQSPRYKVTKRGQDVTLRCDPISSHATLYWYQQALGQGPEFLTYFNYEAQPDKSGLPSDRFSAERPEGSISTLTIQRTEQRDSAMYRCASSHPLGAQETQYFGPGTRLLVL.

The chain is built from TRBV28 and TRBJ2-3; D possibly corresponds to TRBD2 (5 bases). Germline lookup yields CDR1 MDHEN and CDR2 SYDVKM. V was cut by 1 base and J by 0 bases, with 11 bases left in between. The CDR3 totals 16 residues. The CDR3 DNA follows: TGTGCCAGCAGTTTATCCCCGAGCGGAAGCACAGATACGCAGTATTTT. Residues: CASSLSPSGSTDTQYF.

The chain couples TRBV29-1 to TRBJ2-7; D is uncertain. V lost 5 bases and J 2 bases, leaving 13 bases between the germline ends. Germline CDR1 SQVTM, CDR2 ANQGSEA. The CDR3 runs to 13 residues. DNA for the CDR3: TGCAGCGTTACAGACGGAAAGACCTACGAGCAGTACTTC. This sequence encodes CSVTDGKTYEQYF.

This chain connects TRBV6-1 to TRBJ2-7, with 8 bases identical to TRBD2. From germline, CDR1 is MNHNS and CDR2 SASEGT. The CDR3 sequence is 14 residues long. The V segment lost 4 bases and the J segment 0 bases; nucleotides outside the gene matches: 2. The CDR3 loop is CASSVSGTSYEQYF. CDR3 DNA: TGTGCCAGCAGTGTTAGCGGGACCTCCTACGAGCAGTACTTC.

The chain joins TRBV27 to TRBJ2-6; possibly TRBD2 for D (6 bases). The CDR3 extends over 19 amino acids. From germline, CDR1 is MNHEY and CDR2 SMNVEV (reference sequence). V lost 5 bases and J 0 bases, leaving 20 bases between the germline ends. Written as DNA, the CDR3 is TGTGCCAGCAGTCCCGCCCGGCGGGAAATAAGCTCTGGGGCCAACGTCCTGACTTTC. This gives the protein CASSPARREISSGANVLTF.

This chain links TRBV9 with TRBJ2-3, with 7 positions matching TRBD1. There are 19 residues in the CDR3. The ends lost 0 bases at V and 2 bases at J; junction bases unmatched: 15. CDR1 is SGDLS and CDR2 is YYNGEE in the germline V gene. In DNA, the CDR3 is TGTGCCAGCAGCGTAGGGCCAACGGGACAGTTTTCGGTCACAGATACGCAGTATTTT. It encodes CASSVGPTGQFSVTDTQYF.

V usage is TRBV6-6 and J usage is TRBJ1-2, with a possible D match to TRBD1 (5 bases). V lost 7 bases and J 4 bases, leaving 19 bases between the germline ends. The CDR3 covers 15 residues. Germline V CDR1 and CDR2: MNHNY, SVGAGI (reference sequence). In DNA form, the CDR3 reads TGTGCCAGCACCCCCCGGGGCCAATTAAGCTATGGCTACACCTTC. Translation gives CASTPRGQLSYGYTF.

This chain joins TRBV9 and TRBJ1-1; D uncertain. V lost 0 bases and J 1 base, leaving 19 bases between the germline ends. The germline CDR1 and CDR2 sequences are SGDLS and YYNGEE. This CDR3 has 18 residues. CDR3 DNA: TGTGCCAGCAGCGTAGTCGGTGGTTTTGAGGCGGGGAACACTGAAGCTTTCTTT. Translated: CASSVVGGFEAGNTEAFF.

The chain is built from TRBV10-3 and TRBJ2-5, with TRBD2 identical over 12 bases. This CDR3 region has 17 residues. V was pared by 3 bases and J by 5 bases, with 10 bases of the junction left unmatched. Germline CDR1 is ENHRY and CDR2 is SYGVKD. The CDR3 DNA sequence: TGTGCCATCAGTGAACCCTCCGGGACTAGCGGGTGGGAGACCCAGTACTTC. Its translation: CAISEPSGTSGWETQYF.

This chain connects TRBV27 to TRBJ2-3; 13 nucleotides align to TRBD2. Trimming cost V 4 bases and J 4 bases; bases outside gene matches: 5. Germline values: CDR1 MNHEY, CDR2 SMNVEV (reference sequence). The CDR3 loop spans 16 amino acids. CDR3 amino acids: CASSYLLAGGPDTQYF. The CDR3 nucleotides read TGTGCCAGCAGTTACCTACTAGCGGGAGGGCCAGATACGCAGTATTTT.

The CDR3: CASSGSGTSLRETQYF. Written as DNA, the CDR3 is TGTGCCAGCAGCGGCTCCGGGACTAGTCTCAGGGAGACCCAGTACTTC. The rearrangement links TRBV9 to TRBJ2-5; 8 bases map to TRBD2. The CDR3 has 16 residues. Germline lookup yields CDR1 SGDLS and CDR2 YYNGEE. The J segment lost 5 bases and the V segment lost 3 bases, leaving 12 bases of the junction unmatched.

The chain joins TRBV4-1 to TRBJ2-7; 8 bases match TRBD2. Germline values: CDR1 MGHRA, CDR2 YSYEKL. V lost 1 base and J lost 2; bases outside the gene matches: 7. The CDR3 has 16 residues. CDR3 sequence: CASSQVPGGSTYEQYF. The CDR3 region has the DNA TGCGCCAGCAGCCAAGTTCCGGGAGGGTCCACCTACGAGCAGTACTTC.

The rearrangement joins TRBV5-5 to TRBJ2-3; no definite D call. V lost 3 bases to trimming and J lost 6 bases, with 20 bases between them. This CDR3 is 16 amino acids long. Germline V lookup: CDR1 SGHKS, CDR2 YYEKEE (reference sequence). CDR3 protein: CASSYRTPLPTDTQYF. CDR3 sequence (DNA): TGTGCCAGCAGCTACCGGACGCCCCTCCCCACGGATACGCAGTATTTT.

The gene calls are TRBV5-6 and TRBJ1-1, with no clear D. The V gene's germline CDR1 is SGHDT and CDR2 YYEEEE. The CDR3 runs to 15 residues. V was pared by 4 bases and J by 4 bases, with 17 bases between. The CDR3 region has the DNA TGTGCCAGCAGCGAATTCCGGACCGACGGCACTGAAGCTTTCTTT. The encoded protein is CASSEFRTDGTEAFF.

The V call is TRBV27, the J call TRBJ2-1, with TRBD2 matching over 9 bases. The V gene's germline CDR1 is MNHEY and CDR2 SMNVEV (reference sequence). This CDR3 is built from 16 residues. V was clipped by 4 bases and J by 2 bases; unmatched bases: 6. CDR3 in DNA: TGTGCCAGCAGTTCCCGACTAGCGGAAGCCTACAATGAGCAGTTCTTC. This sequence encodes CASSSRLAEAYNEQFF.

The chain joins TRBV28 to TRBJ1-5; D uncertain. The CDR3 has 14 residues. V lost 4 bases and J 0 bases, leaving 7 bases between the germline ends. The germline V gene has CDR1 MDHEN and CDR2 SYDVKM. CDR3 sequence: CASSSAPSNQPQHF. Here the CDR3 DNA reads TGTGCCAGCAGTTCAGCACCTAGCAATCAGCCCCAGCATTTT.

The DNA of the CDR3 is TGTGCCAGTAGTGCCAGGACCGGGACAGGTCCCGGGGAGCTGTTTTTT. Translation: CASSARTGTGPGELFF. The chain joins TRBV19 to TRBJ2-2; 8 nucleotides align to TRBD1. Germline trimming cut 5 bases from V and 6 bases from J; bases unmatched to any gene: 11. The CDR3 totals 16 residues. Germline assignment: CDR1 LNHDA and CDR2 SQIVND (reference sequence).

This chain joins TRBV6-1 and TRBJ2-1; the match to TRBD2 covers 7 bases. The junction had 4 bases not matched to a gene; V was cut back by 5 bases and J by 0 bases. Germline V gives CDR1 MNHNS, CDR2 SASEGT. This CDR3 is built from 15 residues. Written as DNA, the CDR3 is TGTGCCAGCAGTACGGGGGGTAGCTCCTACAATGAGCAGTTCTTC. Protein product: CASSTGGSSYNEQFF.

The V gene is TRBV27, the J gene TRBJ2-1; D perhaps matches TRBD1 (5 bases). Trimming stripped 3 bases from V and 0 bases from J, with 12 bases between. Germline V gene sequence: CDR1 MNHEY, CDR2 SMNVEV (reference sequence). The CDR3 sequence is 16 residues long. This CDR3 is CASSLDITTSYNEQFF. For the CDR3, the DNA is TGTGCCAGCAGTTTGGACATTACAACCTCCTACAATGAGCAGTTCTTC.

The rearrangement links TRBV27 to TRBJ2-1; the D gene could be TRBD1 or TRBD2 (5 bases each). Trimming took 3 bases from V and 5 from J, leaving 11 bases between them. CDR1 is MNHEY and CDR2 is SMNVEV in the germline V gene (reference sequence). The CDR3 consists of 14 residues. The CDR3 region is CASSFYTGHNEQFF. The CDR3 DNA is TGTGCCAGCAGTTTCTATACGGGGCACAATGAGCAGTTCTTC.

V is TRBV11-2 and J is TRBJ2-7, with TRBD1 identical over 7 bases. Germline CDR1 reads SGHAT; CDR2 reads FQNNGV. The CDR3 spans 16 residues. Unmatched junction bases numbered 12, after V lost 0 bases and J lost 7 bases. CDR3 in amino acids: CASSLDPGQASWEQYF. CDR3 coding DNA: TGTGCCAGCAGCTTAGACCCCGGACAGGCCTCATGGGAGCAGTACTTC.

Details on this clone: The same CDR3 arises from other DNA sequences in this sample as well. The rearrangement uses TRBV28 and TRBJ2-7, with D unclear. Germline V gene sequence: CDR1 MDHEN, CDR2 SYDVKM. The germline V and J ends were trimmed by 2 bases and 4 bases, with 12 bases remaining between them. The CDR3 is 14 residues long. The CDR3 coding sequence is TGTGCCAGCAGTTTAGCCGGAGAGTCTTACGAGCAGTACTTC. Translating gives CASSLAGESYEQYF.

The table lists this clone with a count of one. The chain carries TRBV27 and TRBJ2-7; the match to TRBD2 covers 9 bases. Germline V CDR1 and CDR2: MNHEY, SMNVEV (reference sequence). The CDR3 spans 14 residues. With V trimmed by 5 bases and J by 5 bases, 7 bases remained unmatched. CDR3 in amino acids: CASSGRLAGNEQYF. DNA of the CDR3: TGTGCCAGCAGTGGGCGGCTAGCGGGAAACGAGCAGTACTTC.

The chain uses TRBV6-5 and TRBJ1-2, with D possibly being TRBD1 (5 bases). This CDR3 has 15 amino acids. The germline V and J ends were trimmed by 2 bases and 4 bases, with 14 bases remaining between them. Germline assignment: CDR1 MNHEY and CDR2 SVGAGI. CDR3 sequence (DNA): TGTGCCAGCAGTTACGAATCGCAGGGAGCCTATGGCTACACCTTC. This sequence encodes CASSYESQGAYGYTF.

The chain combines TRBV7-6 with TRBJ2-1; perhaps TRBD2 as D (6 bases). The CDR3 runs 17 residues. Germline V gene data show CDR1 as SGHVS and CDR2 as FNYEAQ. The V end lost 5 bases, the J end lost 2 bases, and 19 bases lay between the germline ends. CDR3 nucleotides: TGTGCCAGCAGCCCAAACCGGGTAGCGGAGACCTACAATGAGCAGTTCTTC. Protein: CASSPNRVAETYNEQFF.